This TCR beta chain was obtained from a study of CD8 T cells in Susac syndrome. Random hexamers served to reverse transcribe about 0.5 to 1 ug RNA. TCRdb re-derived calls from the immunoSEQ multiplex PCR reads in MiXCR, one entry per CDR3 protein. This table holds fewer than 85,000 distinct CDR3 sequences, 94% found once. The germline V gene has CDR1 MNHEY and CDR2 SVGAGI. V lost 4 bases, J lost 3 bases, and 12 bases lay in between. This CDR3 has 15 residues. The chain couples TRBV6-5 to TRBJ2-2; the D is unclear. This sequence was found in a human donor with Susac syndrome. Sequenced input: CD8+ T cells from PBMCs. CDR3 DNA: TGTGCCAGCAGTTCCCGTGGGGTGGACACCGGGGAGCTGTTTTTT. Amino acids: CASSSRGVDTGELFF.